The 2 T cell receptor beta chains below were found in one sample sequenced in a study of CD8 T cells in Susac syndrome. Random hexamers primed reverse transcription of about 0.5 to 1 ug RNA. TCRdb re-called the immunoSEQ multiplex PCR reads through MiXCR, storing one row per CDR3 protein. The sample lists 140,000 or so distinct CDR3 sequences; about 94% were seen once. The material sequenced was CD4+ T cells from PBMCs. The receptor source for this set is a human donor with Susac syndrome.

The CDR3 region is CASSFQRLAGGRSYNEQFF. DNA of the CDR3: TGTGCCAGCAGTTTCCAACGACTAGCGGGAGGACGCTCCTACAATGAGCAGTTCTTC. V and J are TRBV28 and TRBJ2-1; 13 bases are shared with TRBD2. The CDR3 extends over 19 amino acids. Trimming at V came to 3 bases and at J to 0 bases, leaving 8 bases not matched to a gene. The V gene's germline CDR1 is MDHEN and CDR2 SYDVKM.

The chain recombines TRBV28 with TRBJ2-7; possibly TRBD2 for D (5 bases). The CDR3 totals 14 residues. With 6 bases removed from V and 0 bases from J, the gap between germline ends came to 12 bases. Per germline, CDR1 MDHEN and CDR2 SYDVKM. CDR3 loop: CASRSLGSSYEQYF. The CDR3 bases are TGTGCCAGCAGATCACTAGGTAGCTCCTACGAGCAGTACTTC.